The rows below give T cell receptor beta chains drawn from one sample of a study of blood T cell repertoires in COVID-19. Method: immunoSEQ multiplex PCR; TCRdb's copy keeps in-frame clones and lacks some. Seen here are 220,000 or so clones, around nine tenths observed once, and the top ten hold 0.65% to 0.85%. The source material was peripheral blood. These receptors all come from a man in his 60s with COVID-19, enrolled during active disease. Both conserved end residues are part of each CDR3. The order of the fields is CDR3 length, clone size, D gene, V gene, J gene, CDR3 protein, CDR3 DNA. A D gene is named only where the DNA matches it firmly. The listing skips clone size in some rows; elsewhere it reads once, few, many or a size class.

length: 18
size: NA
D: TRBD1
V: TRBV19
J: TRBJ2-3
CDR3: CASSINRGRAELTDTQYF
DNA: TGTGCCAGTAGTATTAACAGGGGGCGGGCGGAACTCACAGATACGCAGTATTTT

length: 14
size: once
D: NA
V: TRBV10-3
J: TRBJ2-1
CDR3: CAISYKNRDNEQFF
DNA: TGTGCCATCAGCTATAAAAACAGGGACAATGAGCAGTTCTTC

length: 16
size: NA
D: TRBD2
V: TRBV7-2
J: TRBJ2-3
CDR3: CASSLAPGLASDTQYF
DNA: TGTGCCAGCAGCTTAGCCCCGGGACTAGCGTCAGATACGCAGTATTTT

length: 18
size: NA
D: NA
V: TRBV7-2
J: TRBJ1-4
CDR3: CASSRSGTPVWTNEKLFF
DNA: TGTGCCAGCAGCAGATCCGGGACACCAGTTTGGACTAATGAAAAACTGTTTTTT

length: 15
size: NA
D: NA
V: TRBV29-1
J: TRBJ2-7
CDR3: CSAPRPGQGSYEQYF
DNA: TGCAGCGCTCCCCGCCCGGGACAAGGATCCTACGAGCAGTACTTC

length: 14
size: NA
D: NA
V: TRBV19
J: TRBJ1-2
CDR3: CASNSRGFSYGYTF
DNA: TGTGCCAGCAATTCCAGGGGCTTTAGCTATGGCTACACCTTC

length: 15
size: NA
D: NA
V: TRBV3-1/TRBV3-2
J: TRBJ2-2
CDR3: CASSTRTLRAGELFF
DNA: TGTGCCAGCAGCACCCGGACTTTGCGCGCCGGGGAGCTGTTTTTT

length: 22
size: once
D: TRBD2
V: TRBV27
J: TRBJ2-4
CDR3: CASSLYYEIVSGRSGAKNIQYF
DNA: TGTGCCAGCAGTTTATACTACGAGATAGTTAGCGGGAGATCAGGAGCCAAAAACATTCAGTACTTC

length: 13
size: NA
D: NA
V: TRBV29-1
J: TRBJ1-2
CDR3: CSSKDSLLEGYTF
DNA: TGCAGCTCGAAGGACAGTCTCCTTGAGGGCTACACCTTC

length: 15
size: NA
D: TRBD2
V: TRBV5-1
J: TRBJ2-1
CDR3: CASSWGQREYNEQFF
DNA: TGCGCCAGCAGCTGGGGCCAGCGGGAATACAATGAGCAGTTCTTC

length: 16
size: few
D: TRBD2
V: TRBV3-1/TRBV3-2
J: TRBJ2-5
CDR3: CASSRGLAGGQETQYF
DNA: TGTGCCAGCAGCCGAGGGCTAGCGGGGGGACAAGAGACCCAGTACTTC

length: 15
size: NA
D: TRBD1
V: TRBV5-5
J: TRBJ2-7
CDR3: CASSLSGTGGYEQYF
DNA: TGTGCCAGCAGCTTGTCCGGGACAGGGGGCTACGAGCAGTACTTC

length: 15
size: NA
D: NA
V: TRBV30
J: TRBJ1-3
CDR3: CAWSETVEPGNTIYF
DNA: TGTGCCTGGAGCGAGACAGTGGAACCTGGAAACACCATATATTTT

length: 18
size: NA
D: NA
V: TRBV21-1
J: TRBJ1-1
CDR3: CASSNAAGDPRDRTEAFF
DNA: TGTGCCAGCAGCAACGCGGCGGGTGACCCCCGGGATCGGACTGAAGCTTTCTTT

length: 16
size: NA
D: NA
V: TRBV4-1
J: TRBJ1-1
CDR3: CASSQGNRRLNTEAFF
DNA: TGCGCCAGCAGCCAAGGTAACAGGCGTCTGAACACTGAAGCTTTCTTT

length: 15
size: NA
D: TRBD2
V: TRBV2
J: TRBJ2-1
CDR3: CASRGLAGSLNEQFF
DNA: TGTGCCAGCCGAGGACTAGCGGGAAGTCTCAATGAGCAGTTCTTC

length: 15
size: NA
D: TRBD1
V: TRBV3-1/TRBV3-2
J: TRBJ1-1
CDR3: CASSQVGTGDTEAFF
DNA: TGTGCCAGCAGCCAAGTAGGTACAGGGGACACTGAAGCTTTCTTT

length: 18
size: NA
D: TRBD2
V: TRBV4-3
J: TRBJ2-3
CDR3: CASSQDLGTSGKADTQYF
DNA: TGCGCCAGCAGCCAAGATCTCGGGACTAGCGGGAAGGCAGATACGCAGTATTTT

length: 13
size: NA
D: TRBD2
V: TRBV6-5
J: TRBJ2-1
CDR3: CASSPGLAGVQFF
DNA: TGTGCCAGCAGTCCCGGACTAGCGGGGGTCCAGTTCTTC

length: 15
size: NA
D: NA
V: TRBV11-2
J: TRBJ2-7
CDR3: CASSRREGPSSEQYF
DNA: TGTGCCAGCAGCCGCAGGGAAGGGCCCTCGTCCGAGCAGTACTTC

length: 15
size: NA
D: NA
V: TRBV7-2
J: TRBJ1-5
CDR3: CASSLGGGANQPQHF
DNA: TGTGCCAGCAGCTTAGGCGGGGGGGCCAATCAGCCCCAGCATTTT

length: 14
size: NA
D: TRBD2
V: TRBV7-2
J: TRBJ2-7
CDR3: CASWIGTQSGVGNF
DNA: TGTGCCAGCTGGATAGGGACCCAAAGCGGGGTAGGGAACTTC

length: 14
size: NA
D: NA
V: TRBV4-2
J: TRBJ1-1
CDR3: CASSSDRLNTEAFF
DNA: TGTGCCAGCAGCTCGGACAGACTGAACACTGAAGCTTTCTTT

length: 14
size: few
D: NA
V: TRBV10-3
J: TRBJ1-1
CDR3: CAISELPGNTEAFF
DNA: TGTGCCATCAGTGAGCTCCCAGGGAACACTGAAGCTTTCTTT

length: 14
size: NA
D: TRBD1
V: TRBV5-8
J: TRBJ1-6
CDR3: CASSLTGGRSPLHF
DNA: TGTGCCAGCAGCTTGACAGGGGGAAGGTCACCCCTCCACTTT

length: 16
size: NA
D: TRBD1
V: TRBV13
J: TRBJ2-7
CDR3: CASSRLTGQGYNEQYF
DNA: TGTGCCAGCAGCCGCTTGACAGGACAGGGGTACAACGAGCAGTACTTC